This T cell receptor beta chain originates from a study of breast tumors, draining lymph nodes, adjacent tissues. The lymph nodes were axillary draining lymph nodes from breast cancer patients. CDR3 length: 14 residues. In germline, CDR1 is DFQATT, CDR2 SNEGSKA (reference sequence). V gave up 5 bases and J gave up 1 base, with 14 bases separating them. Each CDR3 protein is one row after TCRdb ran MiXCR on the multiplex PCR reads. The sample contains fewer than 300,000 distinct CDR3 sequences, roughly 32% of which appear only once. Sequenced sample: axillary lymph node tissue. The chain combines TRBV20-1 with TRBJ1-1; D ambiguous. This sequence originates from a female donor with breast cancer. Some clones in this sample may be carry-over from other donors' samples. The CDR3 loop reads CSAVKPGENTEAFF. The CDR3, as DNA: TGCAGTGCTGTAAAGCCGGGAGAGAACACTGAAGCTTTCTTT.